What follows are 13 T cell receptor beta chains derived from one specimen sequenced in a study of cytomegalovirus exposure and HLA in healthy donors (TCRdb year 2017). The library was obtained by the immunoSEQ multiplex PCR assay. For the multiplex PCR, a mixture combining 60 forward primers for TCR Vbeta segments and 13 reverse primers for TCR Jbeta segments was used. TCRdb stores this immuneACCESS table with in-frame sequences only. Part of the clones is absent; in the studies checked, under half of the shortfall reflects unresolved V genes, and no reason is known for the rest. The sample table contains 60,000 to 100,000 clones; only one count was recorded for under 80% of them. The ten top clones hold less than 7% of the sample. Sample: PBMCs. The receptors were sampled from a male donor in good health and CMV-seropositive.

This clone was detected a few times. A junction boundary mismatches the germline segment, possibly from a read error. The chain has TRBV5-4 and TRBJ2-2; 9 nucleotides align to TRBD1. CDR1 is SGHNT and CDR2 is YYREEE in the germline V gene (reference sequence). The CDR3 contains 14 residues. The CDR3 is CASRGQGITGELFF. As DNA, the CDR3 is TGTGCGAGCAGGGGACAGGGAATCACCGGGGAGCTGTTTTTT. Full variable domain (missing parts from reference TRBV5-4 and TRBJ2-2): ETGVTQSPTHLIKTRGQQVTLRCSSQSGHNTVSWYQQALGQGPQFIFQYYREEENGRGNFPPRFSGLQFPNYSSELNVNALELDDSALYLCASRGQGITGELFFGEGSRLTVL.

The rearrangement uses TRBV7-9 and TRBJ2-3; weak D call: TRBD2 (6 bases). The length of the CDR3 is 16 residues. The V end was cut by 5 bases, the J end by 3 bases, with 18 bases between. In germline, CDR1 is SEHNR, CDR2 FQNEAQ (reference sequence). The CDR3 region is CASSLGSRGETDTQYF. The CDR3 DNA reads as TGTGCCAGCAGCCTGGGTTCCCGCGGGGAGACAGATACGCAGTATTTT.

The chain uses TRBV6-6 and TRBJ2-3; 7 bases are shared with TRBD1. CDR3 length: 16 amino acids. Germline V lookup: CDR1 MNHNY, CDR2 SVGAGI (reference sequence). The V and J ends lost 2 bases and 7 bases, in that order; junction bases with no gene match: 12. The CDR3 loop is CASSYPTRGPRNTQYF. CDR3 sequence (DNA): TGTGCCAGCAGTTACCCCACGAGGGGGCCGAGAAATACGCAGTATTTT.

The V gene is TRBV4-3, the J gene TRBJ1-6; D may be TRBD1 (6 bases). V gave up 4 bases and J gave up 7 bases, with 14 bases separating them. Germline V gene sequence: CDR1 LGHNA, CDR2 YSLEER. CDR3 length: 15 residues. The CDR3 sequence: CASSRGGGMNSPLHF. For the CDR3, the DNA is TGCGCCAGCAGCCGGGGAGGGGGGATGAATTCACCCCTCCACTTT.

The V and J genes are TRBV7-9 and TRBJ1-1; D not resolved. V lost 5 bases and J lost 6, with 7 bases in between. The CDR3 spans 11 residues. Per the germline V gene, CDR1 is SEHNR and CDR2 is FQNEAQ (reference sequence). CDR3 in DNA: TGTGCCAGCAGCCGCGGCCCTGAAGCTTTCTTT. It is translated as CASSRGPEAFF.

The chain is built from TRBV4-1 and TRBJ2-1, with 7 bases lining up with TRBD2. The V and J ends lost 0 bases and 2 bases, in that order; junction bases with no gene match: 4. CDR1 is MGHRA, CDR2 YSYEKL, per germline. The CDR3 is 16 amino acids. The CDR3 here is CASSQERLAAYNEQFF. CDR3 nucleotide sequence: TGCGCCAGCAGCCAAGAAAGACTAGCTGCCTACAATGAGCAGTTCTTC.

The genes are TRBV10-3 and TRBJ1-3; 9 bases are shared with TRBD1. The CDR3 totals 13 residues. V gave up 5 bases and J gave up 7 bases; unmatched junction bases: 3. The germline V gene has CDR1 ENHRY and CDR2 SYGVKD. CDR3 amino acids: CAISPGTGNTIYF. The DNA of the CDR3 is TGTGCCATCAGTCCCGGGACAGGGAACACCATATATTTT.

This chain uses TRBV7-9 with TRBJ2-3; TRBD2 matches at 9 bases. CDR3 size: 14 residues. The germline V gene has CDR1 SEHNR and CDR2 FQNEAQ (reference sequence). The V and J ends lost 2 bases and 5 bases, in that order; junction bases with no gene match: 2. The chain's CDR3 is CASSLSTSGDTQYF. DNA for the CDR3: TGTGCCAGCAGCTTATCGACTAGCGGAGATACGCAGTATTTT.

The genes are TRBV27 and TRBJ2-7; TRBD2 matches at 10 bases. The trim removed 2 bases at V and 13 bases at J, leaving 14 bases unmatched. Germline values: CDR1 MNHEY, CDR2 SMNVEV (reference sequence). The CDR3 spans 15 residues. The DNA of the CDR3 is TGTGCCAGCAGTTTAGCCGGACTAGGACTAGCGGCCATCTACTTC. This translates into CASSLAGLGLAAIYF.

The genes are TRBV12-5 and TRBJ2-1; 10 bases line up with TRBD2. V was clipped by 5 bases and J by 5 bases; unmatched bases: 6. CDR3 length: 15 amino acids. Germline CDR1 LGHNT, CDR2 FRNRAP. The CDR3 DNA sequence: TGTGCTAGTGGTACCGGGACTAGCGCTGACAATGAGCAGTTCTTC. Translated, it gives CASGTGTSADNEQFF.

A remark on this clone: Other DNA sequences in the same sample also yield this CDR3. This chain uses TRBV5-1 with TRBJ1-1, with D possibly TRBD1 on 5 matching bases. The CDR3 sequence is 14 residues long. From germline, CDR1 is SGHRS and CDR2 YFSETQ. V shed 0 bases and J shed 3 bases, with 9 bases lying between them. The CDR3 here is CASSLGQLDTEAFF. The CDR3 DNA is TGCGCCAGCAGCTTGGGACAGCTTGACACTGAAGCTTTCTTT. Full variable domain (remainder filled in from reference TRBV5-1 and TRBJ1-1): KAGVTQTPRYLIKTRGQQVTLSCSPISGHRSVSWYQQTPGQGLQFLFEYFSETQRNKGNFPGRFSGRQFSNSRSEMNVSTLELGDSALYLCASSLGQLDTEAFFGQGTRLTVV.

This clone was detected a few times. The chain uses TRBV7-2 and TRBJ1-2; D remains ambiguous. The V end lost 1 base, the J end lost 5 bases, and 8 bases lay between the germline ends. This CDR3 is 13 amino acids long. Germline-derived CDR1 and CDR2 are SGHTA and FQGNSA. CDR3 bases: TGTGCCAGCAGCTTAGGATTAGAGTATGGCTACACCTTC. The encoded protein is CASSLGLEYGYTF.

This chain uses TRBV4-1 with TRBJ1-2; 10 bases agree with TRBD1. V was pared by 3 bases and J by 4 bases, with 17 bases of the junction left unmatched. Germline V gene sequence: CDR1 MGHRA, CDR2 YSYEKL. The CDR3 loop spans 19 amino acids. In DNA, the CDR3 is TGCGCCAGCAGCCAGCCTCAAGATATCGGGACAGGGGTTACCTATGGCTACACCTTC. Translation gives CASSQPQDIGTGVTYGYTF.